This TCR beta chain derives from a study of neurological immune-mediated disorders. Study-level points and caveats: HTLV-1-associated myelopathy had the most TCR clonal expansion, whereas multiple sclerosis had the least (lower than in healthy controls).

This clonotype was picked up many times. Its antigen remains unknown. This CDR3 has 16 residues. Trimming shortened V by 1 base and J by 1 base, and 11 bases separated the two germline ends. The V gene's germline CDR1 is SGHTA and CDR2 FQGNSA. It was by 5'RACE with 10-nucleotide random UMIs that the cDNA was made. One entry per CDR3 protein results from TCRdb running MiXCR on the 5' RACE reads. The sample consists of approximately 60,000 distinct CDR3 sequences, 3% to 4.5% of them appearing once. Material: PBMCs. This receptor was taken from a woman aged 25-40 years with multiple sclerosis. The chain employs TRBV7-2 and TRBJ2-4; unclear D gene. CDR3 protein: CASSLVASGAKNIQYF. CDR3 DNA: TGTGCCAGCAGCTTAGTCGCTAGTGGGGCCAAAAACATTCAGTACTTC. Combining the CDR3 with reference TRBV7-2 and TRBJ2-4 gives the whole variable domain GAGVSQSPSNKVTEKGKDVELRCDPISGHTALYWYRQSLGQGLEFLIYFQGNSAPDKSGLPSDRFSAERTGGSVSTLTIQRTQQEDSAVYLCASSLVASGAKNIQYFGAGTRLSVL.